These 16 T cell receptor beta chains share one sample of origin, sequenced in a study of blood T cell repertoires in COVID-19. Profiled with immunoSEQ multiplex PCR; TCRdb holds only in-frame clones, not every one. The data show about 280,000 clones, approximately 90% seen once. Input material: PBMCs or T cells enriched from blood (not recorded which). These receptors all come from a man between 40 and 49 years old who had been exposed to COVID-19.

This CDR3 is CASSQVSAGGLSYEQYF. For the CDR3, the DNA is TGTGCCAGCAGCCAAGTGTCAGCGGGAGGACTATCCTACGAGCAGTACTTC. V usage is TRBV4-2 and J usage is TRBJ2-7; the match to TRBD2 covers 9 bases. V shed 1 base, J shed 1 base, and the junction held 8 bases outside the gene matches. This CDR3 contains 17 residues. Germline V CDR1 and CDR2: LGHNA, YNFKEQ.

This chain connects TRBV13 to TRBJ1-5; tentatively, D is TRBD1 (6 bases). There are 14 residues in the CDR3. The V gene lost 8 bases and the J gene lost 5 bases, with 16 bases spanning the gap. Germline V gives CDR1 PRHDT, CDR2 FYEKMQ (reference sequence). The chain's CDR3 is CASAPGQHYQPQHF. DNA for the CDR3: TGTGCCAGCGCTCCTGGACAGCATTATCAGCCCCAGCATTTT.

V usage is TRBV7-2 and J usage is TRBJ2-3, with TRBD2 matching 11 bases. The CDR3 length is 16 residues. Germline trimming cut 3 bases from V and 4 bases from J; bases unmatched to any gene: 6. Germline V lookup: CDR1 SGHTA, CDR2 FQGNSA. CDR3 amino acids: CASSLTSGIFPDTQYF. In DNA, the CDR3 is TGTGCCAGCAGCTTGACTAGCGGGATCTTTCCAGATACGCAGTATTTT.

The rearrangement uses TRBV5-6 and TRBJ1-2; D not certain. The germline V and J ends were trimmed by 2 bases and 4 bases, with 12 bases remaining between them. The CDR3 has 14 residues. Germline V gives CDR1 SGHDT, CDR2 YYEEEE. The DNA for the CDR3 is TGTGCCAGCAGCTTCCCCCAAACAAGCTATGGCTACACCTTC. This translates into CASSFPQTSYGYTF. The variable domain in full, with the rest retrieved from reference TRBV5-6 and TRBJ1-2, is DAGVTQSPTHLIKTRGQQVTLRCSPKSGHDTVSWYQQALGQGPQFIFQYYEEEERQRGNFPDRFSGHQFPNYSSELNVNALLLGDSALYLCASSFPQTSYGYTFGSGTRLTVV.

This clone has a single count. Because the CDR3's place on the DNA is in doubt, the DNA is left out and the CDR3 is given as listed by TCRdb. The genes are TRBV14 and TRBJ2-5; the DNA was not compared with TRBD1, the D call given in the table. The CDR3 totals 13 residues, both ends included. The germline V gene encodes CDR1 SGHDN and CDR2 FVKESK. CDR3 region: CASSYTFVETQYF.

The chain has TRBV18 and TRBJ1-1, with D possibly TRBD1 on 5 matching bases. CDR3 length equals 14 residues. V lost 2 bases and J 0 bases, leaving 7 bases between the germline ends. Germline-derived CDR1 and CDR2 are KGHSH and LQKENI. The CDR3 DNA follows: TGTGCCAGCTCACCAAAGGGGATGAACACTGAAGCTTTCTTT. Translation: CASSPKGMNTEAFF. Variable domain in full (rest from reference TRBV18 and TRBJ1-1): NAGVMQNPRHLVRRRGQEARLRCSPMKGHSHVYWYRQLPEEGLKFMVYLQKENIIDESGMPKERFSAEFPKEGPSILRIQQVVRGDSAAYFCASSPKGMNTEAFFGQGTRLTVV.

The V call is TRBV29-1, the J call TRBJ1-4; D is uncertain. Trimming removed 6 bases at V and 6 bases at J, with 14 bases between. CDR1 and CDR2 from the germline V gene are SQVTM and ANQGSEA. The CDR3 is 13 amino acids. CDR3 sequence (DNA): TGCAGCGTGCGTGGGCGCGGGGATGAAAAACTGTTTTTT. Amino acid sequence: CSVRGRGDEKLFF.

Here the CDR3 reads CASSLGLSGNTIYF. The CDR3 nucleotides read TGTGCCAGCTCACTCGGACTTTCTGGAAACACCATATATTTT. The rearrangement uses TRBV18 and TRBJ1-3; D ambiguous. Trimming took off 4 bases at V and 1 base at J, with 8 bases between the two ends. This CDR3 spans 14 amino acids. Germline CDR1 is KGHSH and CDR2 is LQKENI.

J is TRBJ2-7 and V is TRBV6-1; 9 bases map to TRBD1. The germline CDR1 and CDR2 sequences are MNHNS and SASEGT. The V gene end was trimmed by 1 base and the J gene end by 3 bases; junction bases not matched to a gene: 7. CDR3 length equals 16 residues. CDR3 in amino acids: CASSEVGTGLDYEQYF. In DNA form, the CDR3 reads TGTGCCAGCAGTGAAGTAGGGACAGGGCTAGACTACGAGCAGTACTTC.

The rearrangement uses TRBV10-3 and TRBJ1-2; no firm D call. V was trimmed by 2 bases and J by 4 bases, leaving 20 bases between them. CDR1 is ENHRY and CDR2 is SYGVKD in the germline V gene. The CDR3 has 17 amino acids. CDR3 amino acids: CAISEALQLRVPYGYTF. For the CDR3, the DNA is TGTGCCATCAGTGAGGCACTCCAGCTCCGGGTCCCCTATGGCTACACCTTC.

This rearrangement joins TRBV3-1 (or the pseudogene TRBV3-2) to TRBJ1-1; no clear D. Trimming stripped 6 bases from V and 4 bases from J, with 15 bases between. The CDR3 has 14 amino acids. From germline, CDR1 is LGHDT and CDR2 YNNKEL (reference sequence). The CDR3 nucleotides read TGTGCCAGCAGGGGCGGGGTCAAGTCCACTGAAGCTTTCTTT. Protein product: CASRGGVKSTEAFF.

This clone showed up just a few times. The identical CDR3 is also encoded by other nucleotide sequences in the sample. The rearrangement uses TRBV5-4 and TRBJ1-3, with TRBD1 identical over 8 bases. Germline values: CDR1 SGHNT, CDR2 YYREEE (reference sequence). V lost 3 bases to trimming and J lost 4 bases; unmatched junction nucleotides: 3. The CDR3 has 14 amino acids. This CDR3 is CASSSRGLGNTIYF. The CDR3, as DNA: TGTGCCAGCAGCTCCAGGGGGCTAGGAAACACCATATATTTT.

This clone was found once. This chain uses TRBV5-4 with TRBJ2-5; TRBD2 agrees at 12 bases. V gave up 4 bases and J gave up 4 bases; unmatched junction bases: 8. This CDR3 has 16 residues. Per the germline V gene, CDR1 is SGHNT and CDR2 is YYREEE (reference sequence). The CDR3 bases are TGTGCCAGCAGCACGACTAGCGGGAGTGCAGGAGAGACCCAGTACTTC. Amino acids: CASSTTSGSAGETQYF.

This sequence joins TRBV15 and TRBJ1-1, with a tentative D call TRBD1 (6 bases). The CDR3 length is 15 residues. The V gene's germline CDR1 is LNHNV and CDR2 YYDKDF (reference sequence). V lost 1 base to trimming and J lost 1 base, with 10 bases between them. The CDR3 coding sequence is TGTGCCACCAGCAGAGTTAGGGGGAGGAACACTGAAGCTTTCTTT. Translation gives CATSRVRGRNTEAFF.

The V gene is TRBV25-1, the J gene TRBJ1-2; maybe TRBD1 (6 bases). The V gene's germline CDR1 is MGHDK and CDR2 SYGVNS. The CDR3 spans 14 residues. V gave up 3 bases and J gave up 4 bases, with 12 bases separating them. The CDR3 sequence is CASSDPGQRYGYTF. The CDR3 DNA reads TGTGCCAGCAGTGACCCTGGACAGCGCTATGGCTACACCTTC.

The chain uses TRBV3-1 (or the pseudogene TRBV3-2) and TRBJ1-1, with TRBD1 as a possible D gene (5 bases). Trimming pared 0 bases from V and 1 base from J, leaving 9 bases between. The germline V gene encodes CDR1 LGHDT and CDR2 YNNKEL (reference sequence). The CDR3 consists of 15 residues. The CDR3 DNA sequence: TGTGCCAGCAGCCAAGAAATGGGGCAGAACACTGAAGCTTTCTTT. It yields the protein CASSQEMGQNTEAFF.